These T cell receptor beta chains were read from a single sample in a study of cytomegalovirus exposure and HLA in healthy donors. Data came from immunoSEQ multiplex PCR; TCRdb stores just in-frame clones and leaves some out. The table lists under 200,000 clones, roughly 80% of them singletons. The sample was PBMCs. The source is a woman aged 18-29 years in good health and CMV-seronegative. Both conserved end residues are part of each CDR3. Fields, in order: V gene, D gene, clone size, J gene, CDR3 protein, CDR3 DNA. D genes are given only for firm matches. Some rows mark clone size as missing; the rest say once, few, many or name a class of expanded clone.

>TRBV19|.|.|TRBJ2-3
CASSNSLGTDTQYF
TGTGCCAGTAGTAACTCTCTAGGCACAGATACGCAGTATTTT
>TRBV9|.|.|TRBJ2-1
CASSVPGLSVQFF
TGTGCCAGCAGCGTCCCAGGACTGTCCGTGCAGTTCTTC
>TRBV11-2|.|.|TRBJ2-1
CASSLLDRSNEQFF
TGTGCCAGCAGCTTACTTGATAGATCCAATGAGCAGTTCTTC
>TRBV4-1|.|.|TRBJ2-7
CASSQVQGGKQYF
TGCGCCAGCAGCCAAGTCCAGGGGGGTAAGCAGTACTTC
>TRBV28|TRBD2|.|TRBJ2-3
CASGRGLAGLDTQYF
TGTGCCAGCGGAAGGGGACTAGCGGGATTGGATACGCAGTATTTT
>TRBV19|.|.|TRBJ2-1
CASSIGVASVNEQFF
TGTGCCAGTAGTATTGGGGTAGCGTCGGTCAATGAGCAGTTCTTC
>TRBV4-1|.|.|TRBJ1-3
CASSQGGRPGNTIYF
TGCGCCAGCAGCCAAGGCGGCAGACCTGGAAACACCATATATTTT
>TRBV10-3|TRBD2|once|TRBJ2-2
CAISDLGLAPGELFF
TGTGCCATCAGTGATTTGGGACTAGCCCCCGGGGAGCTGTTTTTT
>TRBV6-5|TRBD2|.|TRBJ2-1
CASSYPVDSGREFF
TGTGCCAGCAGTTACCCGGTTGATAGCGGGAGAGAATTCTTC
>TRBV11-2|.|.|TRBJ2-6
CASSRVIGANVLTF
TGTGCCAGCAGCCGGGTAATTGGGGCCAACGTCCTGACTTTC